The sequence of this T cell receptor beta chain was determined in a study of T cells in Graves' hyperthyroidism and ophthalmopathy. RNA transcripts gave rise to amplified TCR beta CDR3 regions. First-round RT-PCR targeting the TCR CDR3 was performed with the HTBI primer set. Via MiXCR, TCRdb re-called the multiplex PCR reads, giving one row per CDR3 protein. The sample shows a few hundred thousand distinct CDR3 sequences, 18% of them seen only once. This CDR3 spans 13 amino acids. V was pared by 1 base and J by 1 base, with 4 bases between. Germline loops: CDR1 LGHDT, CDR2 YNNKEL (reference sequence). This clonotype was counted many times.

The sequencing sample was made of blood. The J gene is TRBJ1-1, the V gene TRBV3-1; D is ambiguous. This receptor was taken from a woman between 45 and 60 years old with Graves' hyperthyroidism. CDR3 nucleotides: TGTGCCAGCAGCCAAGTAGAGAACACTGAAGCTTTCTTT. Its translation: CASSQVENTEAFF.